This T cell receptor (beta chain) derives from a study of shared clonotypes between healthy human individuals. Across the study: Plates per donor: three CD4 naive, three CD4 memory, two CD8 naive, one CD8 memory.

Study-wide points: Sharing of clonotypes among donors was expected to vary with sequencing depth. A few donors had 5% to 6.5% of their naive CD4 clonotypes in common.

Original analysis: From ImmunoSEQ came sequences covering only the junction and carrying no quality scores, so filtering differed. TCRdb keeps only in-frame clones here, not all; method: immunoSEQ multiplex PCR. V and J calls and clone size come straight from that table; D and trimming were deduced from the DNA. The sample lists about 1 million clones; about 70% were seen once. Between the trimmed V and J ends, which lost 1 base and 8 bases, there was a span of 11 bases. CDR1 is KGHSH, CDR2 LQKENI, per germline. This CDR3 has 13 amino acids. As for this clone: The antigen remains unidentified.

The chain carries TRBV18 and TRBJ1-2, with D perhaps matching TRBD1 (5 bases). Sample: memory CD4+ T cells sorted from blood. The subset here: CD45RA-negative fraction. This clonotype was obtained from a man aged 18 to 29 in good health. In nucleotides, the CDR3 is TGTGCCAGCTCACCACAAACGGGGCACGGCTACACCTTC. Its protein is CASSPQTGHGYTF.